This TCR beta chain comes out of a study of neurological immune-mediated disorders. Germline-derived CDR1 and CDR2 are MNHNS and SASEGT. V lost 10 bases and J lost 5, with 14 bases in between. The CDR3 has 13 residues. Findings and limits, study-wide: Private repertoires in all groups were suggested, as expanded clones shared no CDR3 amino acid sequences across subjects.

Many counts were recorded for this clonotype. Its antigen is not identified. TCRdb itself ran the 5' RACE reads through MiXCR, one entry per CDR3 protein. The sample has fewer than 20,000 distinct CDR3 sequences; roughly 29% are singletons. The chain combines TRBV6-1 with TRBJ2-2, with no clear D. This TCR derives from a man aged 50 or older with HTLV-1-associated myelopathy (HAM/TSP). The sequenced material came from PBMCs. The CDR3 region has the DNA TGTGCCACTCCCCTTGCGCGGACCGGGGAGCTGTTTTTT. Its protein product is CATPLARTGELFF.